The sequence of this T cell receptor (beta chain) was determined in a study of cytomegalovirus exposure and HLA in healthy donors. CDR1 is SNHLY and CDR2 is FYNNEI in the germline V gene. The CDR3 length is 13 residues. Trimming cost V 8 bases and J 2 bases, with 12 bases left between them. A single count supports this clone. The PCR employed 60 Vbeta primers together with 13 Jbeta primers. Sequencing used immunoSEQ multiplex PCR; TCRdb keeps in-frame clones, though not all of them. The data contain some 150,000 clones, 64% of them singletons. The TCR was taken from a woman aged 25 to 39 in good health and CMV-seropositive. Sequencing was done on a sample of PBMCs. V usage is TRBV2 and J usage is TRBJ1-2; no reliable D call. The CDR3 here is CASQGTANYGYTF. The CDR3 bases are TGTGCCAGCCAAGGAACAGCAAACTATGGCTACACCTTC.